Listed below are T cell receptor beta chains from one sample, sequenced in a study of blood T cell repertoires in COVID-19. Produced via immunoSEQ multiplex PCR; TCRdb's table is partial and in-frame only. The sample carries some 300,000 clones, 86% recorded once. Sequencing was done on a sample of peripheral blood. The receptors come from a woman in her seventies with COVID-19, enrolled during active disease. Both conserved end residues are part of each CDR3. Fields, in order: clone size, V gene, J gene, D gene, CDR3 protein, CDR3 DNA. The D gene is left open where the match is weak. Rows give clone size only sometimes, using once, few, many, or a class for an expanded clone.

clone size: .; V gene: TRBV5-4; J gene: TRBJ1-3; D gene: .; CDR3 protein: CASTLQGSGNTIYF; CDR3 DNA: TGTGCCAGCACCCTACAGGGTTCTGGAAACACCATATATTTT
clone size: once; V gene: TRBV19; J gene: TRBJ2-2; D gene: TRBD2; CDR3 protein: CASSFPPLAGGYTGELFF; CDR3 DNA: TGTGCCAGTAGTTTCCCACCACTAGCGGGGGGGTACACCGGGGAGCTGTTTTTT
clone size: .; V gene: TRBV28; J gene: TRBJ1-5; D gene: .; CDR3 protein: CASSSPLGGTLNSNQPQHF; CDR3 DNA: TGTGCCAGCAGTTCACCCCTCGGTGGGACTCTAAATAGCAATCAGCCCCAGCATTTT
clone size: .; V gene: TRBV4-3; J gene: TRBJ2-3; D gene: .; CDR3 protein: CASSQGPQGSSTDTQYF; CDR3 DNA: TGCGCCAGCAGCCAAGGCCCCCAGGGGAGTAGCACAGATACGCAGTATTTT
clone size: many; V gene: TRBV3-1/TRBV3-2; J gene: TRBJ2-1; D gene: TRBD2; CDR3 protein: CASSQEVGRGVLNEQFF; CDR3 DNA: TGTGCCAGCAGCCAAGAAGTCGGGCGGGGGGTATTAAATGAGCAGTTCTTC
clone size: .; V gene: TRBV30; J gene: TRBJ1-4; D gene: .; CDR3 protein: CACRRQGEEKLFF; CDR3 DNA: TGTGCCTGTCGACGGCAGGGCGAGGAAAAACTGTTTTTT
clone size: .; V gene: TRBV27; J gene: TRBJ1-6; D gene: TRBD1; CDR3 protein: CASSLSDRGQSPLHF; CDR3 DNA: TGTGCCAGCAGTTTATCAGACAGGGGGCAGTCACCCCTCCACTTT
clone size: once; V gene: TRBV6-5; J gene: TRBJ2-7; D gene: .; CDR3 protein: CASQRGIEQYF; CDR3 DNA: TGTGCCTCACAACGGGGTATCGAGCAGTACTTC
clone size: .; V gene: TRBV7-2; J gene: TRBJ1-1; D gene: .; CDR3 protein: CASSSGQKAFF; CDR3 DNA: TGTGCCAGCAGCTCGGGACAAAAGGCTTTCTTT
clone size: .; V gene: TRBV7-9; J gene: TRBJ1-3; D gene: .; CDR3 protein: CASSRTHISGNTIYF; CDR3 DNA: TGTGCCAGCAGTCGGACTCACATCTCTGGAAACACCATATATTTT
clone size: .; V gene: TRBV4-1; J gene: TRBJ1-4; D gene: .; CDR3 protein: CASSLLMGEKLFF; CDR3 DNA: TGCGCCAGCAGCCTACTTATGGGCGAAAAACTGTTTTTT
clone size: .; V gene: TRBV3-1/TRBV3-2; J gene: TRBJ1-2; D gene: .; CDR3 protein: CASSQYPGPSWAGYTF; CDR3 DNA: TGTGCCAGCAGCCAATACCCAGGGCCCTCCTGGGCGGGCTACACCTTC
clone size: .; V gene: TRBV3-1/TRBV3-2; J gene: TRBJ2-3; D gene: .; CDR3 protein: CASSQDLESGGTDTQYF; CDR3 DNA: TGTGCCAGCAGCCAAGATTTGGAATCGGGGGGCACAGATACGCAGTATTTT
clone size: once; V gene: TRBV4-3; J gene: TRBJ2-5; D gene: TRBD1; CDR3 protein: CASSPGQGARETQYF; CDR3 DNA: TGCGCCAGCAGCCCAGGACAGGGGGCGAGGGAGACCCAGTACTTC
clone size: .; V gene: TRBV7-2; J gene: TRBJ2-7; D gene: TRBD1; CDR3 protein: CASSAQGGTSYEQYF; CDR3 DNA: TGTGCCAGCAGCGCACAGGGGGGTACCTCCTACGAGCAGTACTTC
clone size: .; V gene: TRBV3-1/TRBV3-2; J gene: TRBJ2-7; D gene: .; CDR3 protein: CASSQDPEGLKRTYEQYF; CDR3 DNA: TGTGCCAGCAGCCAAGATCCGGAGGGGTTGAAAAGGACCTACGAGCAGTACTTC
clone size: .; V gene: TRBV5-1; J gene: TRBJ1-3; D gene: .; CDR3 protein: CASSSTVSGNTIYF; CDR3 DNA: TGCGCCAGCAGCTCGACAGTCTCTGGAAACACCATATATTTT
clone size: .; V gene: TRBV27; J gene: TRBJ2-5; D gene: .; CDR3 protein: CASSPDRETQYF; CDR3 DNA: TGTGCCAGCAGTCCCGACAGGGAGACCCAGTACTTC
clone size: once; V gene: TRBV5-8; J gene: TRBJ1-2; D gene: TRBD1; CDR3 protein: CASSLKGGNYGYTF; CDR3 DNA: TGTGCCAGCAGCTTGAAAGGGGGCAACTATGGCTACACCTTC
clone size: many; V gene: TRBV9; J gene: TRBJ2-2; D gene: .; CDR3 protein: CASGQGNTGELFF; CDR3 DNA: TGTGCCAGCGGGCAGGGAAACACCGGGGAGCTGTTTTTT
clone size: .; V gene: TRBV6-2/TRBV6-3; J gene: TRBJ1-1; D gene: TRBD1; CDR3 protein: CASSQGQGAFF; CDR3 DNA: TGTGCCAGCAGCCAGGGACAGGGTGCTTTCTTT
clone size: .; V gene: TRBV30; J gene: TRBJ1-1; D gene: .; CDR3 protein: CAWSTWRGGAFF; CDR3 DNA: TGTGCCTGGAGTACCTGGCGGGGGGGGGCTTTCTTT
clone size: .; V gene: TRBV19; J gene: TRBJ1-6; D gene: .; CDR3 protein: CASRSGNSPLHF; CDR3 DNA: TGTGCCAGTAGGTCGGGGAATTCACCCCTCCACTTT